A single T cell receptor (beta chain) is shown here with its context. A junction end diverges from the germline sequence, so it may reflect a read error. The CDR3 sequence is 16 residues long. The germline V gene encodes CDR1 SGDLS and CDR2 YYNGEE. The data belong to a study of blood T cell repertoires in COVID-19. Study summary: Acute and convalescent COVID-19 specimens originated in the United States, Italy and Spain. T cells, B-cell-depleted T cells, or PBMCs provided the cDNA or gDNA that served as material.

As processed by the authors: Estimation of nucleated cell counts was performed using reference gene primer amplification. Sequencing was performed with immunoSEQ multiplex PCR; in TCRdb, only in-frame clones are kept and a portion is missing. The DNA gave D and trimming, while V, J and clone size come from that table. The sample lists 110,000 or so clones, approximately 90% occurring once. Sequenced input: peripheral blood. The source is a woman aged 70-85 years who had recovered from COVID-19. The chain employs TRBV9 and TRBJ2-6; D may be TRBD2 (7 bases). Written as DNA, the CDR3 is TGTGCCCGCAGCGTTTTTGGGGGGGCCGGGGCCAACGTCCTGACTTTC. This encodes CARSVFGGAGANVLTF.